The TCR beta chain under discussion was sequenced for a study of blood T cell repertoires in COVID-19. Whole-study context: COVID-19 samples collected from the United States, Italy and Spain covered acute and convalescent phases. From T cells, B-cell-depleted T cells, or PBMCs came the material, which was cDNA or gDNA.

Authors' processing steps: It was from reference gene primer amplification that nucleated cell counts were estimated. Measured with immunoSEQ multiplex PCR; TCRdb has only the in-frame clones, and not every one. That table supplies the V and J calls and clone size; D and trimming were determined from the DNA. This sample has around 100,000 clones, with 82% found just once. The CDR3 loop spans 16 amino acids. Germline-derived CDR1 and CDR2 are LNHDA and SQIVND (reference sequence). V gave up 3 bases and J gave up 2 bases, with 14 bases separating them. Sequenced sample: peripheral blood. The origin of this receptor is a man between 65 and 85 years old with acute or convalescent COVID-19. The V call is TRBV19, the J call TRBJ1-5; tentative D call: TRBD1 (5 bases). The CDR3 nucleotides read TGTGCCAGTAGTATTACCGTCCAGGGTGGCAATCAGCCCCAGCATTTT. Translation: CASSITVQGGNQPQHF. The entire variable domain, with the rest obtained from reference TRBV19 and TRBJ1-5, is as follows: DGGITQSPKYLFRKEGQNVTLSCEQNLNHDAMYWYRQDPGQGLRLIYYSQIVNDFQKGDIAEGYSVSREKKESFPLTVTSAQKNPTAFYLCASSITVQGGNQPQHFGDGTRLSIL.